This is a list of T cell receptor beta chains from one sample in a study of glioma-infiltrating T cells. TCRdb re-derived calls from the multiplex PCR reads in MiXCR, one entry per CDR3 protein. The table includes approximately 120,000 distinct CDR3 sequences, roughly 24% detected once. The specimen sequenced was glioma tissue, nonneoplastic brain tissue, or PBMCs (not recorded which). These receptors were collected from a human donor with low-grade glioma or glioblastoma, undergoing nonglioma brain surgery, or in good health (not recorded which). Both conserved end residues are part of each CDR3. The order of the fields is CDR3 length, J gene, clone size, D gene, V gene, CDR3 protein, CDR3 DNA. The D gene is left open where the match is weak. For some rows the clone size is stated as once, few or many, or as a class when expanded; others skip it.

length: 13; J: TRBJ2-1; size: -; D: -; V: TRBV6-2/TRBV6-3; CDR3: CASSPLRYYEQFF; DNA: TGTGCCAGCAGTCCTCTTAGATACTATGAGCAGTTCTTC
length: 12; J: TRBJ2-3; size: many; D: -; V: TRBV3-1; CDR3: CASSQPSDTQYF; DNA: TGTGCCAGCAGCCAACCGTCGGATACGCAGTATTTT
length: 14; J: TRBJ2-7; size: many; D: TRBD2; V: TRBV10-3; CDR3: CAIRAGTSGYEQYF; DNA: TGTGCCATCAGAGCCGGGACTAGCGGCTACGAGCAGTACTTC
length: 17; J: TRBJ2-1; size: -; D: TRBD2; V: TRBV28; CDR3: CASSTAGTSGSYNEQFF; DNA: TGTGCCAGTAGTACCGCCGGGACTAGCGGGAGTTACAATGAGCAGTTCTTC
length: 17; J: TRBJ2-1; size: -; D: TRBD2; V: TRBV11-2; CDR3: CASSPERTSGTYNEQFF; DNA: TGTGCCAGCAGCCCGGAAAGGACTAGCGGGACGTACAATGAGCAGTTCTTC
length: 15; J: TRBJ2-3; size: many; D: -; V: TRBV2; CDR3: CASSVWTASTDTQYF; DNA: TGTGCCAGCAGTGTTTGGACAGCTAGCACAGATACGCAGTATTTT
length: 14; J: TRBJ2-5; size: -; D: -; V: TRBV5-1; CDR3: CASSLGQLQETQYF; DNA: TGCGCCAGCAGCTTGGGACAGTTACAAGAGACCCAGTACTTC
length: 17; J: TRBJ1-5; size: many; D: -; V: TRBV27; CDR3: CASSPRTRGDSNQPQHF; DNA: TGTGCCAGCAGTCCCCGGACCAGGGGAGATAGCAATCAGCCCCAGCATTTT
length: 18; J: TRBJ2-3; size: -; D: TRBD2; V: TRBV28; CDR3: CASSPTGLAGEGTDTQYF; DNA: TGTGCCAGCAGTCCCACTGGACTAGCGGGAGAAGGCACAGATACGCAGTATTTT
length: 13; J: TRBJ1-2; size: many; D: TRBD1; V: TRBV28; CDR3: CASSPGTGYGYTF; DNA: TGTGCCAGCAGTCCTGGGACAGGGTATGGCTACACCTTC
length: 19; J: TRBJ2-3; size: -; D: TRBD2; V: TRBV3-1; CDR3: CASSSHPPLAGGSTDTQYF; DNA: TGTGCCAGCAGCTCTCACCCGCCGCTAGCGGGAGGAAGCACAGATACGCAGTATTTT
length: 13; J: TRBJ1-3; size: many; D: -; V: TRBV6-1; CDR3: CASSNLLGNTIYF; DNA: TGTGCCAGCAGTAACTTATTAGGAAACACCATATATTTT
length: 14; J: TRBJ2-1; size: many; D: -; V: TRBV7-3; CDR3: CASSPPDRNNEQFF; DNA: TGTGCCAGCAGCCCCCCCGACAGGAACAATGAGCAGTTCTTC
length: 15; J: TRBJ1-5; size: -; D: -; V: TRBV4-3; CDR3: CASSLVQGWNQPQHF; DNA: TGCGCCAGCAGCTTAGTGCAGGGGTGGAATCAGCCCCAGCATTTT
length: 15; J: TRBJ1-1; size: -; D: -; V: TRBV12-3/TRBV12-4; CDR3: CASTYPPGLNTEAFF; DNA: TGTGCCAGCACCTACCCCCCCGGGTTGAACACTGAAGCTTTCTTT
length: 16; J: TRBJ2-1; size: -; D: -; V: TRBV30; CDR3: CAWSVQIRGSYNEQFF; DNA: TGTGCCTGGAGTGTCCAGATCCGCGGGTCCTACAATGAGCAGTTCTTC
length: 15; J: TRBJ2-1; size: many; D: TRBD2; V: TRBV7-8; CDR3: CASSGILAGGDEQFF; DNA: TGTGCCAGCAGCGGTATACTAGCGGGAGGCGATGAGCAGTTCTTC
length: 13; J: TRBJ1-1; size: many; D: -; V: TRBV7-6; CDR3: CASSSQMNTEAFF; DNA: TGTGCCAGCAGCTCCCAGATGAACACTGAAGCTTTCTTT
length: 14; J: TRBJ2-1; size: -; D: TRBD2; V: TRBV6-5; CDR3: CASSYLAGASEQFF; DNA: TGTGCCAGCAGTTACTTAGCGGGAGCGTCTGAGCAGTTCTTC
length: 13; J: TRBJ1-4; size: -; D: -; V: TRBV14; CDR3: CASSLYFNEKLFF; DNA: TGTGCCAGCAGCCTATACTTTAATGAAAAACTGTTTTTT
length: 13; J: TRBJ1-4; size: -; D: -; V: TRBV10-2; CDR3: CASSGQENEKLFF; DNA: TGCGCCAGCAGTGGACAGGAGAATGAAAAACTGTTTTTT
length: 14; J: TRBJ2-1; size: -; D: -; V: TRBV30; CDR3: CAWSKDISYNEQFF; DNA: TGTGCCTGGAGTAAAGATATCTCCTACAATGAGCAGTTCTTC